The 19 T cell receptor beta chains in this list originate from one sample, sequenced in a study of prognosis after radiotherapy for stage I lung cancer. The TCR beta CDR3 region was amplified from genomic DNA, with two rounds of multiplex PCR being used for the amplification. First-round PCR used primers specific to each TRBV and TRBJ gene. TCRdb re-analysed the multiplex PCR reads in MiXCR, keeping a single row per CDR3 protein. Among roughly 20,000 distinct CDR3 sequences listed, roughly 44% were seen once. The sequencing used PBMCs, collected before or after stereotactic body radiation therapy (not recorded which). These receptors were collected from a donor older than 45 with non-small cell lung cancer.

This clonotype has more than one count but fewer than ten. V and J are TRBV28 and TRBJ2-5; D gene unclear. The germline V and J ends were trimmed by 8 bases and 5 bases, with 9 bases remaining between them. The CDR3 has 11 residues. CDR1 is MDHEN, CDR2 SYDVKM, per germline. CDR3 bases: TGTGCCAGCTCCACCCGGGAGACCCAGTACTTC. It codes for CASSTRETQYF.

This clonotype was found many times. Here the CDR3 reads CASSSSGTSASYNEQFF. CDR3 DNA: TGTGCCAGCAGCTCGTCCGGGACTAGCGCCTCCTACAATGAGCAGTTCTTC. V usage is TRBV7-6 and J usage is TRBJ2-1, with 10 bases fitting TRBD2. Germline values: CDR1 SGHVS, CDR2 FNYEAQ. The CDR3 is 17 residues long. Germline trimming cut 4 bases from V and 0 bases from J; bases unmatched to any gene: 6.

The rearrangement links TRBV12-3 or TRBV12-4 to TRBJ1-2; perhaps TRBD1 as D (5 bases). V lost 3 bases and J 4 bases, leaving 9 bases between the germline ends. The CDR3 has 13 residues. The CDR3 here is CASSFGGFYGYTF. For the CDR3, the DNA is TGTGCCAGCAGTTTTGGGGGATTCTATGGCTACACCTTC.

Many counts were recorded for this clonotype. This rearrangement joins TRBV20-1 to TRBJ2-1, with TRBD2 matching 8 bases. V lost 2 bases to trimming and J lost 1 base; unmatched junction nucleotides: 7. Germline V gene data show CDR1 as DFQATT and CDR2 as SNEGSKA (reference sequence). The CDR3 is 16 residues long. CDR3 bases: TGCAGTGCTAGAACCCAGCGGGAGCGTTCCTACAATGAGCAGTTCTTC. Translating it yields CSARTQRERSYNEQFF.

This sequence joins TRBV7-6 and TRBJ2-3; D gene unclear. CDR3 size: 12 residues. Trimming cost V 8 bases and J 2 bases, with 8 bases left between them. Germline V CDR1 and CDR2: SGHVS, FNYEAQ. The CDR3 sequence is CASAAPTDTQYF. CDR3 coding DNA: TGTGCCAGCGCGGCTCCCACAGATACGCAGTATTTT.

This clonotype occurred many times. The chain carries TRBV28 and TRBJ2-5, with 10 bases lining up with TRBD1. The germline gives CDR1 MDHEN, CDR2 SYDVKM. CDR3 size: 15 residues. The V segment lost 3 bases and the J segment 6 bases; nucleotides outside the gene matches: 7. The CDR3 DNA is TGTGCCAGCAGTTTGCAGACAGGGGGCGGGAAGACCCAGTACTTC. This encodes CASSLQTGGGKTQYF.

The gene calls are TRBV7-9 and TRBJ2-3; D remains unclear. This CDR3 is 14 amino acids long. V lost 5 bases to trimming and J lost 2 bases, with 11 bases between them. Germline V lookup: CDR1 SEHNR, CDR2 FQNEAQ (reference sequence). This CDR3 reads CASSPDQNTDTQYF. CDR3 bases: TGTGCCAGCAGCCCAGACCAGAACACAGATACGCAGTATTTT.

A word on this clonotype: A read error may explain this, as a much larger clone is one base away. The J gene is TRBJ2-3, the V gene TRBV14; D remains ambiguous. Trimming stripped 7 bases from V and 0 bases from J, with 5 bases between. The CDR3 is 12 residues long. The germline CDR1 and CDR2 sequences are SGHDN and FVKESK. CDR3 sequence reads: CASIISTDTQYF. CDR3 bases: TGTGCCAGCATCATCAGCACAGATACGCAGTATTTT. The entire variable domain, with the rest obtained from reference TRBV14 and TRBJ2-3, is as follows: EAGVTQFPSHSVIEKGQTVTLRCDPISGHDNLYWYRRVMGKEIKFLLHFVKESKQDESGMPNNRFLAERTGGTYSTLKVQPAELEDSGVYFCASIISTDTQYFGPGTRLTVL.

This clonotype was seen at least ten times. The chain recombines TRBV19 with TRBJ1-3, with unresolved D. With 5 bases removed from V and 4 bases from J, the gap between germline ends came to 9 bases. The germline V gene encodes CDR1 LNHDA and CDR2 SQIVND (reference sequence). There are 13 residues in the CDR3. CDR3 amino acids: CASSGFFGNTIYF. DNA of the CDR3: TGTGCCAGTAGTGGCTTCTTCGGAAACACCATATATTTT.

The genes are TRBV20-1 and TRBJ2-7; 9 bases are a match to TRBD2. CDR1 is DFQATT and CDR2 is SNEGSKA in the germline V gene (reference sequence). After removal of 0 bases from V and 2 bases from J, the junction contained 8 bases not matched to a gene. The CDR3 spans 16 residues. The CDR3 DNA sequence: TGCAGTGCTAGAGATTCGGGAATAGCGGGAGCCTACGAGCAGTACTTC. Amino acids: CSARDSGIAGAYEQYF.

This clonotype was recorded at least ten times. The chain joins TRBV7-2 to TRBJ2-5; D possibly corresponds to TRBD2 (5 bases). From germline, CDR1 is SGHTA and CDR2 FQGNSA. Between the trimmed V and J ends, which lost 4 bases and 4 bases, there was a span of 19 bases. The CDR3 length is 16 residues. The CDR3 DNA reads as TGTGCCAGCAGCTATAAGAGGGCTAGTGGGCTAGAGACCCAGTACTTC. This encodes CASSYKRASGLETQYF.

Ten or more counts support this clonotype. The rearrangement links TRBV5-5 to TRBJ2-3, with D maybe TRBD2 (5 bases). In germline, CDR1 is SGHKS, CDR2 YYEKEE (reference sequence). The CDR3 spans 15 residues. The ends were cut back, 0 bases at V and 4 bases at J, with 12 bases in the middle. The CDR3 DNA is TGTGCCAGCAGCTTGGAACTAGGAACGTCAGATACGCAGTATTTT. Amino acid sequence: CASSLELGTSDTQYF.

This clonotype was seen at least ten times. This sequence joins TRBV5-6 and TRBJ2-2, with D unclear. Germline V gene sequence: CDR1 SGHDT, CDR2 YYEEEE. CDR3 length: 13 amino acids. V lost 0 bases and J lost 7, with 7 bases in between. The CDR3 here is CASSLGVFGELFF. DNA of the CDR3: TGTGCCAGCAGCTTGGGAGTATTCGGGGAGCTGTTTTTT.

This clonotype was found many times. The chain links TRBV10-2 to TRBJ1-5, with TRBD1 as a possible D gene (6 bases). V lost 5 bases and J 7 bases, leaving 12 bases between the germline ends. The germline gives CDR1 WSHSY, CDR2 SAAADI. The CDR3 runs to 13 residues. In nucleotides, the CDR3 is TGCGCCAGCAGTACAGGGCAGGGCCAGCCCCAGCATTTT. Amino acids: CASSTGQGQPQHF.

Concerning this clonotype itself: A read error may explain this, as a much larger clone is one base away. The chain carries TRBV5-5 and TRBJ2-7; tentatively, D is TRBD1 or TRBD2 (5 bases each). The CDR3 contains 16 residues. Germline V gene data show CDR1 as SGHKS and CDR2 as YYEKEE (reference sequence). Between the trimmed V and J ends, which lost 0 bases and 2 bases, there was a span of 15 bases. The CDR3: CASSLGGSVNTYEQYF. CDR3 nucleotides: TGTGCCAGCAGCTTGGGGGGGAGCGTAAACACCTACGAGCAGTACTTC.

This rearrangement joins TRBV11-2 to TRBJ1-2; perhaps TRBD1 as D (5 bases). The CDR3 has 13 residues. The germline CDR1 and CDR2 sequences are SGHAT and FQNNGV. Trimming removed 5 bases at V and 4 bases at J, with 11 bases between. The CDR3 coding sequence is TGTGCCAGCAGCGCAACCGACAGCTATGGCTACACCTTC. This codes for CASSATDSYGYTF.

This clonotype has a count of ten or more. The chain combines TRBV7-9 with TRBJ1-5; no clear D. CDR3 length: 13 residues. Trimming removed 1 base at V and 4 bases at J, with 5 bases between. Germline V gene data show CDR1 as SEHNR and CDR2 as FQNEAQ (reference sequence). CDR3 protein: CASSLDENQPQHF. CDR3 in DNA: TGTGCCAGCAGCTTAGACGAGAATCAGCCCCAGCATTTT. Supplemented by reference TRBV7-9 and TRBJ1-5, the full variable domain reads DTGVSQNPRHKITKRGQNVTFRCDPISEHNRLYWYRQTLGQGPEFLTYFQNEAQLEKSRLLSDRFSAERPKGSFSTLEIQRTEQGDSAMYLCASSLDENQPQHFGDGTRLSIL.

This clonotype occurred many times. The J gene is TRBJ1-3, the V gene TRBV7-9, with 7 bases identical to TRBD1. The CDR3 totals 15 residues. Germline V gene lookup returns CDR1 SEHNR and CDR2 FQNEAQ (reference sequence). V was clipped by 5 bases and J by 3 bases; unmatched bases: 7. The CDR3 nucleotides are TGTGCCAGCAGCGTTACAGGGGATCGTGGAAACACCATATATTTT. Its translation: CASSVTGDRGNTIYF.

As concerns this clonotype: Possible read error: a much larger clone is one base away. This sequence joins TRBV11-3 and TRBJ2-4; TRBD2 aligns across 12 bases. J was trimmed by 7 bases and V by 5 bases; bases with no gene match: 9. CDR3 length: 16 amino acids. The germline V gene encodes CDR1 SGHNT and CDR2 YENEEA. The CDR3 region is CASSPGLAGWKNIQYF. In DNA form, the CDR3 reads TGTGCCAGCAGCCCCGGACTAGCGGGATGGAAGAACATTCAGTACTTC.